Below, 10 T cell receptor beta chains from the same sample are listed, as sequenced in a study of radiotherapy plus CTLA-4 blockade in lung cancer. Libraries were prepared by immunoSEQ multiplex PCR; TCRdb keeps only in-frame clonotypes and omits some of them. Of about 28,000 clones detected, 70% to 80% appear once; the ten largest clones hold approximately 15%. The specimen was peripheral blood, collected from a patient treated with radiotherapy plus ipilimumab. Receptors originate from a human donor with non-small cell lung cancer that progressed on radiotherapy plus ipilimumab.

The chain couples TRBV5-5 to TRBJ1-1; weak D call: TRBD1 (6 bases). The CDR3 loop spans 14 amino acids. V was shortened by 4 bases and J by 8 bases, with 18 bases between the two germline ends. Germline CDR1 SGHKS, CDR2 YYEKEE (reference sequence). The CDR3 region has the DNA TGTGCCAGCAGCGCCTACAGGGAGGGTTCCGAAGCTTTCTTT. This sequence encodes CASSAYREGSEAFF.

The V call is TRBV7-3, the J call TRBJ2-2; D is undetermined. V was trimmed by 5 bases and J by 0 bases, leaving 10 bases between them. Germline CDR1 SGHTA, CDR2 FQGTGA. The CDR3 runs 15 residues. CDR3 amino acids: CASSPGFPNTGELFF. CDR3 nucleotides: TGTGCCAGCAGCCCCGGTTTTCCGAACACCGGGGAGCTGTTTTTT.

This rearrangement joins TRBV5-4 to TRBJ1-4, with no clear D. CDR1 and CDR2 from the germline V gene are SGHNT and YYREEE (reference sequence). The length of the CDR3 is 13 residues. V lost 5 bases and J 2 bases, leaving 7 bases between the germline ends. CDR3 loop: CASSEQTNEKLFF. The CDR3, as DNA: TGTGCCAGCAGTGAACAGACTAATGAAAAACTGTTTTTT.

There are a few counts of this clone. The chain recombines TRBV29-1 with TRBJ1-1; the match to TRBD1 covers 8 bases. V dropped 7 bases and J dropped 4; count of bases not matched to a gene: 17. CDR3 length: 16 amino acids. CDR1 is SQVTM, CDR2 ANQGSEA, per germline. CDR3 DNA sequence: TGCAGCGATCCGTGCCCGACAGGGGCTAGAGTCACTGAAGCTTTCTTT. It translates to CSDPCPTGARVTEAFF.

V is TRBV16 and J is TRBJ1-1; D not resolved. Germline CDR1 and CDR2: KGHSY and FQNENV. The length of the CDR3 is 16 residues. Trimming took 4 bases from V and 0 from J, leaving 15 bases between them. The CDR3, as DNA: TGTGCCAGCAGCCTAGCTGGGTCGGGCCTGAACACTGAAGCTTTCTTT. The encoded protein is CASSLAGSGLNTEAFF.

This chain links TRBV5-1 with TRBJ1-1, with D possibly TRBD1 on 6 matching bases. This CDR3 spans 16 amino acids. Per germline, CDR1 SGHRS and CDR2 YFSETQ. The V and J ends lost 4 bases and 2 bases respectively, with 18 bases between them. CDR3 sequence reads: CASSPRTVVTNTEAFF. The CDR3 DNA reads TGCGCCAGCAGCCCGAGGACAGTCGTGACCAACACTGAAGCTTTCTTT.

The chain carries TRBV6-1 and TRBJ2-7, with D unresolved. Trimming shortened V by 2 bases and J by 3 bases, and 11 bases separated the two germline ends. In germline, CDR1 is MNHNS, CDR2 SASEGT. The CDR3 has 14 residues. The CDR3 sequence: CASSEPPSNYEQYF. The CDR3 nucleotides are TGTGCCAGCAGTGAACCACCCTCAAACTACGAGCAGTACTTC.

This clone was seen just once. The chain recombines TRBV2 with TRBJ2-3; D is ambiguous. The germline gives CDR1 SNHLY, CDR2 FYNNEI. The V and J ends lost 4 bases and 0 bases respectively, with 5 bases between them. The CDR3 loop spans 13 amino acids. The CDR3 region is CASSGYSTDTQYF. The CDR3 DNA sequence: TGTGCCAGCAGTGGGTACAGCACAGATACGCAGTATTTT.

This chain uses TRBV29-1 with TRBJ1-1, with D uncertain. The CDR3 extends over 13 amino acids. Looked up from germline, CDR1 is SQVTM and CDR2 is ANQGSEA. Trimming removed 4 bases from V and 4 bases from J, with 13 bases in between. DNA for the CDR3: TGCAGCGTTGTTAGGCAGCAAGGCACTGAAGCTTTCTTT. Protein sequence: CSVVRQQGTEAFF.

The V gene is TRBV7-2, the J gene TRBJ1-2; TRBD1 aligns across 8 bases. This CDR3 is 14 amino acids long. From germline, CDR1 is SGHTA and CDR2 FQGNSA. The V and J ends lost 6 bases and 6 bases, in that order; junction bases with no gene match: 9. CDR3 residues: CASRGRAGGDGYTF. DNA for the CDR3: TGTGCCAGCAGGGGGAGGGCAGGGGGCGATGGCTACACCTTC.